This record concerns one TCR beta chain sequence. The antigen it recognizes is unknown. It has no much larger one-base neighbor in the sample; base qualities were not kept. The data stem from a study of shared clonotypes between healthy human individuals (dated by TCRdb to the early 2020s). At the level of the whole study: Two women and three men aged 18 to 49 years were included in the cohort. Each donor's leukapheresis produced roughly between roughly 0.85 and 9 billion PBMCs. The study deeply sequenced blood TCR repertoires of several healthy adults to estimate repertoire size and the extent of clonotype sharing between individuals. To increase sequencing depth and limit assay-specific biases, TCR repertoire library preparation and sequencing were carried out by different laboratories using diverse techniques. Here is what the overall study found, with its caveats: Sampling was restricted to blood, and TCR repertoires in tissue are likely to differ from TCR repertoires in blood. Based on pairwise subsampling, the degree of clonotype sharing among donors was expected to be affected by sequencing depth. The genetic and exposure-history diversity represented was limited by the small number of donors.

Donors were healthy HIV-negative adults with no recently reported acute infections or vaccinations. Every donor was a Caucasian adult living in Nashville, Tennessee, USA. For unsorted samples, about 90 million PBMCs were counted, and genomic DNA was extracted using the QIAamp DNA Blood Mini kit. Blood was obtained by leukapheresis, after which PBMCs were separated by Ficoll-Histopaque density gradient centrifugation and cryopreserved in liquid nitrogen vapor phase. TCR CDR3 regions were amplified from genomic DNA by multiplex PCR using the deep immunoSEQ assay. For each cell subset, the extracted genomic DNA was distributed evenly across all wells of several immunoSEQ 96-well plates, and each plate served as one replicate. For unsorted PBMC, approximately 310 ng genomic DNA, equal to 30,000 or so T cell genomes, was loaded into each replicate PCR. Ten immunoSEQ deep assay plates were used to sequence the unsorted PBMC genomic DNA. Purified libraries were measured with a Qubit 3.0 fluorometer, size-checked on a Bioanalyzer 2100, and measured again with the KAPA Library Quantification kit. A separate single-read 150-cycle Illumina NextSeq 550 flow cell was used to sequence each immunoSEQ 96-well plate. Concerning the study's data processing: Because only junctional sequences without quality scores were contained in the immunoSEQ output, filtering matching that applied to full-length reads could not be performed. Sequences were annotated with PyIR, a Python wrapper for IgBLAST v1.9, and V/J genes and CDR3 were assigned using IMGT germline references. Reads with weak V/J assignments (E-value above 1e-6), missing CDR3, stop codons, out-of-frame junctions, or ambiguous translated residues were removed. V3J clonotypes were defined as sequences sharing the same inferred V gene, J gene, and CDR3 amino acid sequence. The percentage overlap between two repertoires was calculated by dividing the number of shared unique clonotypes by the size of the smaller repertoire. RTK rarefaction, the Chao1 estimator, and Recon v2.1 estimates of unobserved clonotypes were used to assess repertoire richness. This immuneACCESS table, as held by TCRdb, lists in-frame sequences with V and J called but not all clones. Of the missing ones, under half trace to an unresolved V gene in checked studies; the others have no known cause. V and J calls and clone size are copied from that table; D and trimming were computed from the DNA. This sample is represented by under 600,000 clones; over 75% of them were singletons. In total, the top ten clones hold around 12% of the sample.

This receptor was taken from a woman aged 40-49 years in good health. Some clones in this sample may be carry-over from other donors' samples. The sequenced sample consisted of PBMCs.

The CDR3: CASSPGLPGEKLFF. The sequenced DNA is TGCGCCAGCAGCCCGGGACTCCCGGGGGAAAAACTGTTTTTT. The chain is assembled from TRBV5-1 and TRBJ1-4; the best D guess is TRBD1, with 5 bases matching. The CDR3 starts with the cysteine, ends with the phenylalanine, and has 14 residues. CDR3 DNA is the only sequence kept; it has 42 bases, read in frame from the first base. Trimming removed 4 bases from V and 8 bases from J, leaving 15 bases between the germline ends. CDR1 and CDR2 were assigned from the germline V gene as SGHRS and YFSETQ.